This is a list of T cell receptor beta chains from one sample in a study of blood T cells in healthy people across ages. TCRdb fed the 5' RACE reads into MiXCR, producing one record per CDR3 protein. The sample includes approximately 900,000 distinct CDR3 sequences, roughly 48% of them seen just once. Material for sequencing was blood. The source of these receptors is a man in his thirties or forties in good health. Both conserved end residues are part of each CDR3. The D gene is left open where the match is weak. A clone size is listed for some rows: how often the clone was seen (once, few, many), or a class if it is expanded.

V gene	clone size	D gene	J gene	CDR3 protein	CDR3 DNA
TRBV20-1	NA	NA	TRBJ2-6	CSARIPSGANVLTF	TGCAGTGCTCGTATCCCCTCTGGGGCCAACGTCCTGACTTTC
TRBV4-1	few	TRBD1	TRBJ1-3	CASSREGQGLSGNTIYF	TGCGCCAGCAGTCGGGAGGGACAGGGCCTCTCTGGAAACACCATATATTTT
TRBV6-5	few	NA	TRBJ2-7	CASSFGFSSYEQYF	TGTGCCAGCAGTTTCGGTTTCAGCTCCTACGAGCAGTACTTC
TRBV20-1	NA	NA	TRBJ1-2	CSARKDSGYGYTF	TGCAGTGCTAGAAAGGACAGCGGCTATGGCTACACCTTC
TRBV7-9	NA	NA	TRBJ2-3	CASSLAVQDYTQYF	TGTGCCAGCAGCTTAGCGGTACAGGACTATACGCAGTATTTT
TRBV7-9	NA	NA	TRBJ2-5	CASSKRVQETQYF	TGTGCCAGCAGCAAACGGGTCCAAGAGACCCAGTACTTC
TRBV3-1	many	NA	TRBJ2-7	CASSQGGLSYEQYF	TGTGCCAGCAGCCAAGGTGGACTCTCCTACGAGCAGTACTTC
TRBV5-1	NA	NA	TRBJ1-1	CASSPVPEGNTEAFF	TGCGCCAGCAGCCCCGTTCCAGAGGGCAACACTGAAGCTTTCTTT
TRBV7-9	NA	NA	TRBJ2-5	CASSAQVNQKTQYF	TGTGCCAGCAGCGCGCAGGTGAACCAAAAGACCCAGTACTTC
TRBV4-2	NA	NA	TRBJ2-1	CASSQDRQDLQETQFF	TGTGCCAGCAGCCAAGATCGCCAGGACTTACAAGAGACCCAGTTCTTC
TRBV29-1	few	TRBD2	TRBJ2-3	CSVWTSGGSRDTQYF	TGCAGCGTTTGGACTAGCGGGGGTTCCAGGGATACGCAGTATTTT
TRBV2	NA	NA	TRBJ1-5	CASSERQGSQPQHF	TGTGCCAGCAGTGAAAGGCAGGGCAGTCAGCCCCAGCATTTT
TRBV28	NA	TRBD1	TRBJ2-7	CASRSWDRSYEQYF	TGTGCCAGCAGATCTTGGGACAGGTCCTACGAGCAGTACTTC
TRBV5-1	NA	TRBD1	TRBJ2-7	CASSPQGALDEQYF	TGCGCCAGCAGCCCTCAGGGGGCTTTGGACGAGCAGTACTTC
TRBV3-1	few	TRBD1	TRBJ2-7	CASSQGTGVREQYF	TGTGCCAGCAGCCAAGGGACAGGGGTGCGCGAGCAGTACTTC
TRBV9	few	NA	TRBJ1-4	CASSGGDLGGEKLFF	TGTGCCAGCAGCGGAGGGGATTTGGGTGGGGAAAAACTGTTTTTT
TRBV12-3/TRBV12-4	NA	NA	TRBJ1-2	CASTGLGGVWNGYTF	TGTGCCAGCACCGGCCTGGGTGGGGTATGGAATGGCTACACCTTC
TRBV4-1	NA	TRBD2	TRBJ2-3	CASSQPTSGSRDTQYF	TGCGCCAGCAGCCAACCGACTAGCGGGAGCCGGGATACGCAGTATTTT
TRBV20-1	NA	NA	TRBJ2-3	CSARGQGGMGTDTQYF	TGCAGTGCTAGAGGGCAGGGTGGAATGGGCACAGATACGCAGTATTTT
TRBV5-6	NA	NA	TRBJ2-7	CASSLGPPSYEQYF	TGTGCCAGCAGCTTGGGACCGCCGTCCTACGAGCAGTACTTC
TRBV5-1	many	NA	TRBJ1-6	CASSPEGQGYSPLHF	TGCGCCAGCAGCCCCGAGGGGCAGGGGTATTCACCCCTCCACTTT
TRBV6-5	NA	NA	TRBJ2-5	CASSYSFVRETQYF	TGTGCCAGCAGTTACTCTTTCGTCCGCGAGACCCAGTACTTC
TRBV29-1	few	NA	TRBJ2-2	CSVFWDSNTGELFF	TGCAGCGTCTTCTGGGACTCGAACACCGGGGAGCTGTTTTTT
TRBV10-3	NA	NA	TRBJ2-5	CAISEFGATIMQETQYF	TGTGCCATCAGCGAATTTGGGGCTACGATAATGCAAGAGACCCAGTACTTC
TRBV28	many	TRBD1	TRBJ1-5	CASSLPGQLYSNQPQHF	TGTGCCAGCAGTTTACCGGGACAGCTCTATAGCAATCAGCCCCAGCATTTT
TRBV2	NA	TRBD1	TRBJ2-1	CASRKQGVDNEQFF	TGTGCCAGCAGGAAACAGGGGGTAGACAATGAGCAGTTCTTC
TRBV7-2	NA	TRBD2	TRBJ2-7	CASSLTTGTTYEQYF	TGTGCCAGCAGCTTAACTACCGGGACTACATACGAGCAGTACTTC
TRBV27	NA	TRBD2	TRBJ2-1	CASRLAGYNEQFF	TGTGCCAGCAGACTAGCGGGTTACAATGAGCAGTTCTTC
TRBV7-9	NA	NA	TRBJ1-4	CASSTTWEGSNEKLFF	TGTGCCAGCAGCACTACGTGGGAGGGGTCTAATGAAAAACTGTTTTTT
TRBV5-6	NA	NA	TRBJ1-1	CASSFTGPTEAFF	TGTGCCAGCAGCTTTACAGGGCCCACTGAAGCTTTCTTT
TRBV24-1	NA	NA	TRBJ2-1	CATSDGDSKWYNEQFF	TGTGCCACCAGTGATGGAGACAGTAAGTGGTACAATGAGCAGTTCTTC
TRBV7-2	NA	NA	TRBJ1-4	CVSSPAPNEKLFF	TGTGTCAGCAGCCCGGCGCCTAATGAAAAACTGTTTTTT